The 26 T cell receptor beta chains presented below share a single source sample, sequenced in a study of identical twins. TCRdb analysed the 5' RACE reads with MiXCR anew, one entry per CDR3 protein. The sample has a few hundred thousand distinct CDR3 sequences, 10% to 13% seen once. Material: memory T cells sorted from blood. The source of these receptors is a man over 45 in good health.

This clonotype was seen ten or more times. V and J are TRBV3-1 and TRBJ2-7; 7 positions agree with TRBD1. Germline V gene sequence: CDR1 LGHDT, CDR2 YNNKEL (reference sequence). The junction had 4 bases not matched to a gene; V was cut back by 4 bases and J by 4 bases. The CDR3 loop spans 13 amino acids. The CDR3 sequence is CASSRTTGYEQYF. The CDR3 DNA follows: TGTGCCAGCAGCCGTACGACAGGGTACGAGCAGTACTTC.

The chain carries TRBV12-3 or TRBV12-4 and TRBJ1-5; D is unresolved. Deletions cut 5 bases from V and 0 bases from J, with 8 bases between. The CDR3 runs 14 residues. CDR3 residues: CASSPMGSNQPQHF. CDR3 bases: TGTGCCAGCAGTCCCATGGGTAGCAATCAGCCCCAGCATTTT.

In its sample, this clonotype was seen a few times. The rearrangement joins TRBV19 to TRBJ2-1, with 9 bases matching TRBD1. J was trimmed by 6 bases and V by 5 bases; bases with no gene match: 5. This CDR3 spans 14 amino acids. Per the germline V gene, CDR1 is LNHDA and CDR2 is SQIVND (reference sequence). The CDR3 loop is CASSVGTGFNEQFF. As DNA, the CDR3 is TGTGCCAGTAGTGTCGGGACAGGGTTCAATGAGCAGTTCTTC.

There are many counts of this clonotype. The chain carries TRBV7-6 and TRBJ1-2, with a weak D call TRBD1 (6 bases). V was cut by 5 bases and J by 2 bases, with 9 bases left in between. The CDR3 runs 13 residues. Germline CDR1 SGHVS, CDR2 FNYEAQ. The CDR3 here is CASSPTGNYGYTF. The CDR3 DNA follows: TGTGCCAGCAGCCCTACAGGGAACTATGGCTACACCTTC.

Worth noting for this clonotype: A much larger clone differs by one base, so this may be a read error. J is TRBJ2-1 and V is TRBV10-3, with D perhaps TRBD2 (6 bases). CDR3 length: 15 amino acids. Germline-derived CDR1 and CDR2 are ENHRY and SYGVKD. In DNA form, the CDR3 reads TGTGCCATCAGTGAGGGAGGGTACGGGTACAATGATCAGTTCTTC. It specifies CAISEGGYGYNDQFF.

This clonotype was picked up many times. The chain recombines TRBV12-3 or TRBV12-4 with TRBJ1-6, with no clear D. This CDR3 contains 19 residues. V was cut by 5 bases and J by 4 bases, with 24 bases left in between. The CDR3 DNA is TGTGCCAGCAGTGAGTTTAGAAATCCTGGCAGCACTTATAATTCACCCCTCCACTTT. It encodes CASSEFRNPGSTYNSPLHF.

This clonotype was seen a few times. This chain uses TRBV2 with TRBJ1-3; TRBD1 might be the D (5 bases). CDR1 is SNHLY, CDR2 FYNNEI, per germline. This CDR3 comprises 18 residues. The V gene lost 3 bases and the J gene lost 1 base, with 19 bases spanning the gap. The CDR3 region is CASSDQGQGLISGNTIYF. In DNA form, the CDR3 reads TGTGCCAGCAGTGACCAGGGCCAGGGACTTATTTCTGGAAACACCATATATTTT.

This clonotype has just a few counts. This rearrangement joins TRBV5-1 to TRBJ2-1; D not resolved. CDR1 and CDR2 (germline): SGHRS, YFSETQ. Trimming took 0 bases from V and 3 from J, leaving 7 bases between them. This CDR3 is 14 amino acids long. Written as DNA, the CDR3 is TGCGCCAGCAGCTTGGACCGAGACTACAATGAGCAGTTCTTC. It yields the protein CASSLDRDYNEQFF.

This clonotype came up a few times. This chain links TRBV10-1 with TRBJ2-1, with no clear D. The germline CDR1 and CDR2 sequences are WNHNN and SYGVQD (reference sequence). The V end lost 2 bases, the J end lost 5 bases, and 7 bases lay between the germline ends. The CDR3 runs 13 residues. DNA for the CDR3: TGCGCCAGCAGTGAGAACACTCACAATGAGCAGTTCTTC. Amino acids: CASSENTHNEQFF.

The J gene is TRBJ1-2, the V gene TRBV7-2, with D possibly TRBD1 on 5 matching bases. Germline CDR1 reads SGHTA; CDR2 reads FQGNSA. The V and J ends lost 1 base and 4 bases respectively, with 10 bases between them. The CDR3 spans 14 residues. CDR3 DNA sequence: TGTGCCAGCAGCTTAGAACGGGGCGGCTATGGCTACACCTTC. Amino acids: CASSLERGGYGYTF.

At least ten counts were recorded for this clonotype. The gene calls are TRBV29-1 and TRBJ2-3, with 7 bases fitting TRBD2. Germline-derived CDR1 and CDR2 are SQVTM and ANQGSEA. The V segment lost 8 bases and the J segment 3 bases; nucleotides outside the gene matches: 8. This CDR3 contains 13 residues. In DNA, the CDR3 is TGCAGCATTTTTGGGGAGGGAACAGATACGCAGTATTTT. This codes for CSIFGEGTDTQYF.

There are many counts of this clonotype. V and J are TRBV12-3 or TRBV12-4 and TRBJ1-1; D is possibly TRBD1 (6 bases). The V gene lost 3 bases and the J gene lost 3 bases, with 8 bases spanning the gap. There are 13 residues in the CDR3. This chain's CDR3 is CASSFNRDTEAFF. CDR3 DNA: TGTGCCAGCAGTTTCAACAGGGACACTGAAGCTTTCTTT.

The sample holds a few counts of this clonotype. This chain connects TRBV7-9 to TRBJ2-3; TRBD2 might be the D (6 bases). Trimming pared 1 base from V and 0 bases from J, leaving 11 bases between. Germline-derived CDR1 and CDR2 are SEHNR and FQNEAQ (reference sequence). The CDR3 contains 16 residues. The CDR3 is CASSLGSSGSTDTQYF. In DNA form, the CDR3 reads TGTGCCAGCAGCTTAGGTTCCAGCGGGAGCACAGATACGCAGTATTTT.

This clonotype was observed many times. V gene TRBV10-3 combines with J gene TRBJ2-7, with D possibly being TRBD1 or TRBD2 (5 bases each). CDR3 size: 13 residues. The germline CDR1 and CDR2 sequences are ENHRY and SYGVKD. V was clipped by 6 bases and J by 3 bases, with 12 bases between them. The DNA for the CDR3 is TGTGCCATCAGCCCAGGGACGTACTACGAGCAGTACTTC. Protein product: CAISPGTYYEQYF.

The chain has TRBV5-1 and TRBJ2-7; D not resolved. Trimming pared 0 bases from V and 1 base from J, leaving 11 bases between. This CDR3 has 15 amino acids. CDR1 and CDR2 (germline): SGHRS, YFSETQ. In DNA form, the CDR3 reads TGCGCCAGCAGCTTGGATCAGCGCGCTTCCTACGAGCAGTACTTC. Translated, it gives CASSLDQRASYEQYF. Filled out from reference TRBV5-1 and TRBJ2-7, the complete variable domain reads KAGVTQTPRYLIKTRGQQVTLSCSPISGHRSVSWYQQTPGQGLQFLFEYFSETQRNKGNFPGRFSGRQFSNSRSEMNVSTLELGDSALYLCASSLDQRASYEQYFGPGTRLTVT.

The genes are TRBV27 and TRBJ1-1; D possibly corresponds to TRBD1 (5 bases). This CDR3 spans 14 amino acids. Trimming took off 2 bases at V and 6 bases at J, with 13 bases between the two ends. The germline V gene encodes CDR1 MNHEY and CDR2 SMNVEV (reference sequence). CDR3 amino acids: CASSLRVQGSEAFF. The CDR3 DNA is TGTGCCAGCAGTTTACGCGTGCAGGGCTCTGAAGCTTTCTTT.

J is TRBJ1-2 and V is TRBV6-2 or TRBV6-3; 7 nucleotides match TRBD1. Germline V gene lookup returns CDR1 MNHEY and CDR2 SVGEGT. V trimming: 6 bases; J trimming: 1 base; junction bases outside the gene matches: 11. The CDR3 contains 16 residues. The CDR3 reads CASSPSPGQSNYGYTF. The DNA of the CDR3 is TGTGCCAGCAGCCCGTCGCCGGGACAGAGTAACTATGGCTACACCTTC.

The sample holds many counts of this clonotype. The genes are TRBV5-1 and TRBJ2-4, with 10 bases that match TRBD1. V was pared by 4 bases and J by 5 bases, with 3 bases of the junction left unmatched. The CDR3 extends over 14 amino acids. Germline CDR1 and CDR2: SGHRS and YFSETQ. CDR3 coding DNA: TGCGCCAGCAGCCCGGGACAGGGGCAAAACATTCAGTACTTC. Translation gives CASSPGQGQNIQYF.

This clonotype was recorded at least ten times. The chain couples TRBV3-1 to TRBJ1-6, with a possible D match to TRBD1 (5 bases). V gave up 8 bases and J gave up 7 bases, with 15 bases separating them. Germline assignment: CDR1 LGHDT and CDR2 YNNKEL (reference sequence). The CDR3 has 14 amino acids. Here the CDR3 DNA reads TGTGCCAGCGCCGGGGGGGGGAACAATTCACCCCTCCACTTT. It specifies CASAGGGNNSPLHF.

V and J are TRBV18 and TRBJ2-5, with unresolved D. Trimming stripped 0 bases from V and 4 bases from J, with 12 bases between. Germline CDR1 reads KGHSH; CDR2 reads LQKENI. The CDR3 covers 15 residues. The CDR3 region has the DNA TGTGCCAGCTCACCACCTAGTAGCTTTCGAGAGACCCAGTACTTC. Its translation is CASSPPSSFRETQYF.

This clonotype has more than one count but fewer than ten. J is TRBJ1-1 and V is TRBV7-2, with D uncertain. V was cut by 3 bases and J by 0 bases, with 8 bases left in between. This CDR3 is 14 amino acids long. The germline gives CDR1 SGHTA, CDR2 FQGNSA. CDR3: CASSFGFMNTEAFF. The CDR3 region has the DNA TGTGCCAGCAGCTTCGGTTTCATGAACACTGAAGCTTTCTTT. Complete variable domain (other parts from reference TRBV7-2 and TRBJ1-1): GAGVSQSPSNKVTEKGKDVELRCDPISGHTALYWYRQSLGQGLEFLIYFQGNSAPDKSGLPSDRFSAERTGGSVSTLTIQRTQQEDSAVYLCASSFGFMNTEAFFGQGTRLTVV.

V usage is TRBV11-2 and J usage is TRBJ2-7, with 12 bases lining up with TRBD1. The CDR3 is 16 amino acids. The trim removed 3 bases at V and 5 bases at J, leaving 8 bases unmatched. Germline loops: CDR1 SGHAT, CDR2 FQNNGV. The CDR3: CASSFTGTGGIDEQYF. The CDR3 DNA is TGTGCCAGCAGCTTCACTGGGACAGGGGGCATAGACGAGCAGTACTTC. The full variable domain, in which reference TRBV11-2 and TRBJ2-7 provide the parts outside the CDR3, is EAGVAQSPRYKIIEKRQSVAFWCNPISGHATLYWYQQILGQGPKLLIQFQNNGVVDDSQLPKDRFSAERLKGVDSTLKIQPAKLEDSAVYLCASSFTGTGGIDEQYFGPGTRLTVT.

Many counts were recorded for this clonotype. The V call is TRBV6-5, the J call TRBJ2-7; D uncertain. The CDR3 is 15 residues long. The germline CDR1 and CDR2 sequences are MNHEY and SVGAGI. The V gene lost 0 bases and the J gene lost 5 bases, with 14 bases spanning the gap. CDR3: CASSYSSSRADEQYF. The CDR3 nucleotides read TGTGCCAGCAGTTACTCTAGCAGTCGGGCGGACGAGCAGTACTTC.

The V gene is TRBV5-1, the J gene TRBJ2-7; 11 bases map to TRBD1. The trim removed 5 bases at V and 5 bases at J, leaving 3 bases unmatched. The CDR3 is 13 amino acids. Germline CDR1 SGHRS, CDR2 YFSETQ. The CDR3, as DNA: TGCGCCAGCAGTGGACAGGGGGCAGACGAGCAGTACTTC. Amino acid sequence: CASSGQGADEQYF.

The chain joins TRBV11-2 to TRBJ2-1; a possible D gene is TRBD2 (6 bases). This CDR3 has 15 residues. V dropped 0 bases and J dropped 4 bases, with 10 bases sitting between them. Germline-derived CDR1 and CDR2 are SGHAT and FQNNGV. CDR3 residues: CASSLEGEVYNEQFF. CDR3 DNA sequence: TGTGCCAGCAGCTTAGAAGGGGAGGTATACAATGAGCAGTTCTTC.

This clonotype was counted only a few times. V is TRBV10-3 and J is TRBJ1-2; tentative D call: TRBD1 (6 bases). Germline CDR1 is ENHRY and CDR2 is SYGVKD. There are 15 residues in the CDR3. Trimming pared 5 bases from V and 8 bases from J, leaving 21 bases between. CDR3 coding DNA: TGTGCCATCAGTCACCAAGGGGAGCCAGGGGCGGGCTACACCTTC. Its translation: CAISHQGEPGAGYTF.